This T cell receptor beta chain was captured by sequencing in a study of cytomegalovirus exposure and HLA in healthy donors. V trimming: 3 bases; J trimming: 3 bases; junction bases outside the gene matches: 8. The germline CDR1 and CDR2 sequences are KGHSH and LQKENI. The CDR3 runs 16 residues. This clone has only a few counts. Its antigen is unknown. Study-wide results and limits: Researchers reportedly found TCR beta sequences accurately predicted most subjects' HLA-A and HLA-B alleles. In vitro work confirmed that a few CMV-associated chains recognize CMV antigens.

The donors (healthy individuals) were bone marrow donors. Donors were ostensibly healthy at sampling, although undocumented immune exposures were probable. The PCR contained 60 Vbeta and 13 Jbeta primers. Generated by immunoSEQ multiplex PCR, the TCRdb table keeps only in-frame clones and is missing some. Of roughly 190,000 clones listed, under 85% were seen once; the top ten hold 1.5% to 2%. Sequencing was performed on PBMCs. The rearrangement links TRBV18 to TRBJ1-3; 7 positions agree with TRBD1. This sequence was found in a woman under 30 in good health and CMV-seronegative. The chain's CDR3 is CASSPSQGVVGNTIYF. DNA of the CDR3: TGTGCCAGCTCACCTTCCCAGGGGGTTGTTGGAAACACCATATATTTT.